This T cell receptor beta chain emerged from a study of T cells after yellow fever vaccination. The study, taken as a whole, reports: The appearance of a small share of clonotypes in both CD4 and CD8 compartments was observed. The study re-detected most primary-vaccination clones after the booster (roughly 96% CD4, roughly 85% CD8). Repertoires sorted by FACS could include abundant clonotypes that are contaminants from the bulk population.

The study made its TCR cDNA through 5'RACE template switching. That step introduced a universal primer site along with UMIs. TCRdb independently ran MiXCR on the 5' RACE reads; one entry per CDR3 protein. The sample records about 220,000 distinct CDR3 sequences, 2.5% to 3.5% being singletons. The V and J ends lost 3 bases and 4 bases respectively, with 15 bases between them. The germline V gene has CDR1 SGDLS and CDR2 YYNGEE. There are 15 residues in the CDR3. Worth noting for this clonotype: Antigen specificity is unknown.

The starting material was CD4+ T cells sorted from PBMCs, obtained 10 days after the yellow fever booster vaccination. The chain has TRBV9 and TRBJ2-3, with D possibly TRBD2 on 7 matching bases. The sequence was obtained from a man between 18 and 35 years old who received the YFV17D yellow fever vaccine. CDR3 amino acids: CASSGWGGPPDTQYF. The CDR3 DNA sequence: TGTGCCAGCAGCGGATGGGGGGGCCCCCCAGATACGCAGTATTTT.